This entry lists 29 T cell receptor beta chains sequenced from one sample in a study of T cell repertoires in cytomegalovirus infection. For these receptors, no antigen is known. TCRdb re-called the reads through MiXCR, storing one row per CDR3 protein. This sample has around 25,000 distinct CDR3 sequences; under 25% occur once, and the top ten carry approximately 91%. Sequenced material: CD8+ T cells from cultured PBMCs, taken from culture after CMV antigen stimulation. The source is a human donor in good health (CMV status not recorded). Some clones in this sample may be carry-over from other donors' samples.

There are many counts of this clonotype. This CDR3 is CASSQTVMNTEAFF. For the CDR3, the DNA is TGCGCCAGCAGCCAAACTGTCATGAACACTGAAGCTTTCTTT. This rearrangement joins TRBV4-1 to TRBJ1-1, with D unclear. Germline V gene lookup returns CDR1 MGHRA and CDR2 YSYEKL. The CDR3 loop spans 14 amino acids. V lost 2 bases to trimming and J lost 0 bases, with 7 bases between them.

There are a few counts of this clonotype. This sequence joins TRBV2 and TRBJ1-2, with D perhaps TRBD1 (5 bases). The CDR3 extends over 14 amino acids. CDR1 is SNHLY and CDR2 is FYNNEI in the germline V gene. V was trimmed by 6 bases and J by 0 bases, leaving 11 bases between them. CDR3 bases: TGTGCCAGCAGGGCGCAGACAGCTAACTATGGCTACACCTTC. Protein product: CASRAQTANYGYTF.

The V gene is TRBV6-1, the J gene TRBJ2-1, with no clear D. Trimming shortened V by 2 bases and J by 0 bases, and 8 bases separated the two germline ends. The CDR3 contains 15 residues. Germline V gene lookup returns CDR1 MNHNS and CDR2 SASEGT. CDR3 protein: CASSESFDSYNEQFF. DNA for the CDR3: TGTGCCAGCAGTGAATCCTTTGACTCCTACAATGAGCAGTTCTTC.

The sample holds a few counts of this clonotype. The J gene is TRBJ1-2, the V gene TRBV20-1; 8 nucleotides agree with TRBD1. Per the germline V gene, CDR1 is DFQATT and CDR2 is SNEGSKA (reference sequence). This CDR3 has 14 amino acids. The V gene end was trimmed by 0 bases and the J gene end by 6 bases; junction bases not matched to a gene: 6. DNA for the CDR3: TGCAGTGCTAGAGATCCGAGGACAGGGAATGGCTACACCTTC. Its translation: CSARDPRTGNGYTF.

The V call is TRBV6-5, the J call TRBJ1-2; maybe TRBD1 (5 bases). The germline V gene encodes CDR1 MNHEY and CDR2 SVGAGI. This CDR3 has 15 amino acids. V dropped 1 base and J dropped 0 bases, with 9 bases sitting between them. In DNA, the CDR3 is TGTGCCAGCAGTTACTGGGGGGGAGCTAACTATGGCTACACCTTC. The encoded protein is CASSYWGGANYGYTF.

This clonotype came up a few times. The genes are TRBV5-5 and TRBJ2-3; D perhaps matches TRBD1 (6 bases). The V and J ends lost 3 bases and 1 base respectively, with 12 bases between them. Germline CDR1 and CDR2: SGHKS and YYEKEE (reference sequence). This CDR3 region has 15 residues. CDR3 nucleotides: TGTGCCAGCAGCTCCTCGGGACACCGCACAGATACGCAGTATTTT. Translating gives CASSSSGHRTDTQYF.

By share, this clonotype counts as large. CDR3 amino acids: CASSLEFLGGNADEQYF. The DNA for the CDR3 is TGTGCCAGCAGTTTAGAGTTTTTGGGGGGCAATGCGGACGAGCAGTACTTC. This chain links TRBV28 with TRBJ2-7; either TRBD1 or TRBD2 may supply D (6 bases each). The CDR3 is 17 amino acids. Trimming stripped 2 bases from V and 5 bases from J, with 22 bases between. Looked up from germline, CDR1 is MDHEN and CDR2 is SYDVKM.

This clonotype was seen more than once but under ten times. This rearrangement joins TRBV20-1 to TRBJ2-7; possibly TRBD1 or TRBD2 for D (6 bases each). Per the germline V gene, CDR1 is DFQATT and CDR2 is SNEGSKA (reference sequence). This CDR3 has 14 residues. Trimming removed 0 bases at V and 1 base at J, with 10 bases between. CDR3 nucleotide sequence: TGCAGTGCTAGAGAGCAGGGGAGGTCCTACGAGCAGTACTTC. Residues: CSAREQGRSYEQYF.

The chain joins TRBV6-1 to TRBJ1-1; unclear D gene. Germline CDR1 MNHNS, CDR2 SASEGT. The CDR3 is 16 amino acids. The V end was cut by 0 bases, the J end by 8 bases, with 19 bases between. This CDR3 reads CASSEALLLVGREAFF. In DNA form, the CDR3 reads TGTGCCAGCAGTGAAGCGCTGCTTTTAGTCGGACGGGAAGCTTTCTTT.

The V gene is TRBV27, the J gene TRBJ2-7, with TRBD1 as a possible D gene (6 bases). CDR3 length: 12 residues. The V end was cut by 4 bases, the J end by 7 bases, with 11 bases between. CDR1 and CDR2 (germline): MNHEY, SMNVEV (reference sequence). In DNA, the CDR3 is TGTGCCAGCAGTTCAGGGGTGAGGGAGCAGTACTTC. Translating it yields CASSSGVREQYF.

This clonotype was observed many times. The V call is TRBV4-3, the J call TRBJ2-7; 7 positions match TRBD1. V trimming: 0 bases; J trimming: 7 bases; junction bases outside the gene matches: 9. CDR1 is LGHNA, CDR2 YSLEER, per germline. The CDR3 length is 15 residues. The CDR3 is CASSQDWDSSIEQYF. The CDR3, as DNA: TGCGCCAGCAGCCAAGATTGGGACAGTAGTATTGAGCAGTACTTC.

This chain connects TRBV27 to TRBJ2-2; tentatively, D is TRBD1 (5 bases). Trimming left V 3 bases short and J 4 bases short, with 12 bases between. The CDR3 spans 15 residues. Looked up from germline, CDR1 is MNHEY and CDR2 is SMNVEV (reference sequence). The CDR3 here is CASSFRDRVTGELFF. The CDR3 region has the DNA TGTGCCAGCAGTTTCCGAGACAGAGTCACCGGGGAGCTGTTTTTT.

As DNA, the CDR3 is TGTGCCAGCAGCCCTAGCTCCGGGACTTTAAATGAGCAGTTCTTC. It specifies CASSPSSGTLNEQFF. The chain combines TRBV27 with TRBJ2-1; possible D gene TRBD2, 6 bases. This CDR3 spans 15 amino acids. In germline, CDR1 is MNHEY, CDR2 SMNVEV (reference sequence). V was pared by 6 bases and J by 7 bases, with 19 bases between.

In its sample, this clonotype was seen many times. This sequence joins TRBV6-2 or TRBV6-3 and TRBJ2-2; D perhaps matches TRBD2 (5 bases). CDR3 length: 14 residues. The germline V gene has CDR1 MNHEY and CDR2 SVGEGT. V was shortened by 2 bases and J by 7 bases, with 11 bases between the two germline ends. This CDR3 is CASSYVTRGGELFF. CDR3 DNA sequence: TGTGCCAGCAGTTACGTGACCCGGGGCGGGGAGCTGTTTTTT.

This clonotype was observed a few times. This CDR3 reads CASSQDIGYNSPLHF. The CDR3 DNA sequence: TGCGCCAGCAGCCAAGATATAGGGTATAATTCACCCCTCCACTTT. This chain links TRBV4-3 with TRBJ1-6, with unresolved D. CDR3 length: 15 amino acids. In germline, CDR1 is LGHNA, CDR2 YSLEER. V was trimmed by 0 bases and J by 4 bases, leaving 7 bases between them.

Points on this clonotype: A much larger clone is a single base away; this may be a read error. The rearrangement links TRBV6-1 to TRBJ1-4, with a possible D match to TRBD1 (5 bases). CDR1 MNHNS and CDR2 SASEGT come from the germline V gene. This CDR3 has 20 residues. CDR3 region: CASSEAWGRRRLGPKEKLFF. The DNA of the CDR3 is TGTGCCAGCAGTGAAGCTTGGGGCAGGCGGAGGTTGGGGCCTAAAGAAAAACTGTTTTTT.

This clonotype was recorded many times. The J gene is TRBJ1-6, the V gene TRBV7-8, with 11 bases identical to TRBD1. The CDR3 runs 15 residues. Germline V gene sequence: CDR1 SGHVS, CDR2 FQNEAQ. With 4 bases clipped from V and 5 bases from J, the junction kept 1 base outside the gene matches. The CDR3 protein is CASSSGQGDNSPLHF. CDR3 bases: TGTGCCAGCAGCTCGGGACAGGGGGATAATTCACCCCTCCACTTT.

This clonotype was counted at least ten times. The genes are TRBV4-1 and TRBJ1-5; TRBD1 agrees at 8 bases. The trim removed 4 bases at V and 1 base at J, leaving 3 bases unmatched. The CDR3 consists of 15 residues. Germline CDR1 reads MGHRA; CDR2 reads YSYEKL. CDR3: CASSLRQGSNQPQHF. CDR3 in DNA: TGCGCCAGCAGCCTAAGACAGGGGAGCAATCAGCCCCAGCATTTT.

The V call is TRBV2, the J call TRBJ2-3; no clear D. This CDR3 comprises 15 residues. CDR1 is SNHLY and CDR2 is FYNNEI in the germline V gene. V dropped 6 bases and J dropped 2 bases, with 15 bases sitting between them. CDR3 sequence reads: CASRATASLTDTQYF. CDR3 coding DNA: TGTGCCAGCAGGGCCACCGCTTCCCTCACAGATACGCAGTATTTT.

The gene calls are TRBV7-8 and TRBJ1-1, with D hard to call. With 3 bases removed from V and 3 bases from J, the gap between germline ends came to 5 bases. This CDR3 spans 12 amino acids. The V gene's germline CDR1 is SGHVS and CDR2 FQNEAQ. CDR3 protein: CASSLYDTEAFF. The CDR3 DNA reads TGTGCCAGCAGCTTGTACGACACTGAAGCTTTCTTT.

The V gene is TRBV6-1, the J gene TRBJ2-1, with D unresolved. The V end lost 8 bases, the J end lost 7 bases, and 15 bases lay between the germline ends. The germline V gene encodes CDR1 MNHNS and CDR2 SASEGT. The CDR3 length is 13 residues. This CDR3 is CASEWALGNEQFF. CDR3 bases: TGTGCCAGCGAGTGGGCCCTCGGGAATGAGCAGTTCTTC.

There are many counts of this clonotype. The rearrangement joins TRBV7-2 to TRBJ1-3, with D perhaps TRBD1 (6 bases). CDR1 and CDR2 (germline): SGHTA, FQGNSA. V shed 4 bases and J shed 0 bases, with 16 bases lying between them. This CDR3 contains 17 residues. CDR3 protein: CASSYEQGPSSGNTIYF. CDR3 sequence (DNA): TGTGCCAGCAGCTACGAACAGGGTCCGAGCTCTGGAAACACCATATATTTT.

At least ten counts were recorded for this clonotype. DNA of the CDR3: TGTGCCAGCAGCTTTCAGGGGGCGCGGTATGGCTACACCTTC. It specifies CASSFQGARYGYTF. The genes are TRBV7-2 and TRBJ1-2, with TRBD1 matching over 8 bases. CDR3 length: 14 residues. Germline CDR1 is SGHTA and CDR2 is FQGNSA. Losses at the gene ends were 3 bases for V and 5 bases for J; bases not matched to a gene: 5.

This chain links TRBV12-3 or TRBV12-4 with TRBJ1-1; tentative D call: TRBD1 (5 bases). The CDR3 runs to 17 residues. V gave up 3 bases and J gave up 0 bases, with 17 bases separating them. CDR3 loop: CASSLGGSVFMNTEAFF. Here the CDR3 DNA reads TGTGCCAGCAGTTTGGGGGGGTCAGTGTTCATGAACACTGAAGCTTTCTTT.

This chain uses TRBV11-1 with TRBJ2-3; TRBD2 agrees at 7 bases. Germline CDR1 is SGHAT and CDR2 is FQDESV (reference sequence). This CDR3 spans 14 amino acids. J gave up 7 bases and V 4 bases, and 8 bases lay outside the gene matches. CDR3 amino acids: CASSWLAVGNTQYF. In nucleotides, the CDR3 is TGTGCCAGCAGCTGGCTAGCGGTGGGAAATACGCAGTATTTT.

This clonotype was counted ten times or more. Here the CDR3 DNA reads TGTGCCAGCAGCTCCCCACCACCGGGGCGCCAAGAGACCCAGTACTTC. It yields the protein CASSSPPPGRQETQYF. The V call is TRBV7-2, the J call TRBJ2-5; D is perhaps TRBD1 or TRBD2 (5 bases each). In germline, CDR1 is SGHTA, CDR2 FQGNSA. Deletions cut 4 bases from V and 1 base from J, with 16 bases between. This CDR3 spans 16 amino acids.

This clonotype was counted between two and nine times. The V and J genes are TRBV19 and TRBJ2-2, with a tentative D call TRBD2 (5 bases). The germline CDR1 and CDR2 sequences are LNHDA and SQIVND (reference sequence). V lost 3 bases to trimming and J lost 3 bases, with 17 bases between them. There are 17 residues in the CDR3. The CDR3, as DNA: TGTGCCAGTAGTATCCCCAATGGCGGGTCATACACCGGGGAGCTGTTTTTT. As protein: CASSIPNGGSYTGELFF.

V gene TRBV7-3 combines with J gene TRBJ2-3; D is perhaps TRBD2 (5 bases). The CDR3 consists of 14 residues. Germline V gene data show CDR1 as SGHTA and CDR2 as FQGTGA. Trimming shortened V by 3 bases and J by 5 bases, and 12 bases separated the two germline ends. Here the CDR3 DNA reads TGTGCCAGCAGCTTTCGGGATGGAGGAGATACGCAGTATTTT. Its translation: CASSFRDGGDTQYF.

Many counts were recorded for this clonotype. This chain joins TRBV7-6 and TRBJ2-5; a weak D match, TRBD2 (5 bases). From germline, CDR1 is SGHVS and CDR2 FNYEAQ. With 3 bases removed from V and 2 bases from J, the gap between germline ends came to 7 bases. The CDR3 totals 13 residues. This CDR3 is CASSLRDQETQYF. CDR3 bases: TGTGCCAGCAGCTTGAGGGATCAAGAGACCCAGTACTTC.